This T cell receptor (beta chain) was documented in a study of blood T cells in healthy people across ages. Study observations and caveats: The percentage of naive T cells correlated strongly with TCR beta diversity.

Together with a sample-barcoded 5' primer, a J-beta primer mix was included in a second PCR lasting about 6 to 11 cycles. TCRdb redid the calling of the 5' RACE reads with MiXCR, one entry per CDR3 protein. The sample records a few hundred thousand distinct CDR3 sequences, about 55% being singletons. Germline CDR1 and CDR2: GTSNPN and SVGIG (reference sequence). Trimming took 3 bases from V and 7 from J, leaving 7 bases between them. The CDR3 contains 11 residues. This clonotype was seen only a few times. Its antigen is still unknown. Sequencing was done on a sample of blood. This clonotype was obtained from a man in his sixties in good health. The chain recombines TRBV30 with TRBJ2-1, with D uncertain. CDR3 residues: CAWRIENEQFF. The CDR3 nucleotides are TGTGCCTGGAGGATCGAGAATGAGCAGTTCTTC.